Below, one T cell receptor (beta chain) is given with its context. The antigen is not known. This sample was included in a study of Graves' ophthalmopathy and Graves' hyperthyroidism. About the research overall: The term stable hyperthyroidism indicated an absence of ophthalmopathy within 18 months of follow-up. Study outcomes and limitations: Ophthalmopathy could be told apart from stable hyperthyroidism by a 13-signature model (around 85% sensitivity, roughly 80% specificity). Ophthalmopathy progression prediction by the model yielded a sensitivity of 70.59% and a specificity of roughly 72%.

Germline V gene data show CDR1 as SNHLY and CDR2 as FYNNEI. The ends were cut back, 4 bases at V and 4 bases at J, with 13 bases in the middle. This CDR3 spans 14 amino acids. Amplification of the TCR beta CDR3 regions used RNA transcripts (as template). Scientists carried out first-round RT-PCR using HTBI primers and then a second-round multiplex PCR. Each CDR3 protein gets one entry after TCRdb re-called the multiplex PCR reads with MiXCR. Altogether about 600,000 distinct CDR3 sequences are present, under 45% being singletons, with the ten largest covering about 4.1%. This clonotype was obtained from an adult man with Graves' hyperthyroidism. Material for sequencing was peripheral blood or thyroid tissue (not recorded which). The rearrangement links TRBV2 to TRBJ1-1; no clear D gene. In DNA form, the CDR3 reads TGTGCCAGCAGTGGATGGACGGATAGCACTGAAGCTTTCTTT. Translated: CASSGWTDSTEAFF.